Below, 20 T cell receptor beta chains from the same sample are listed, as sequenced in a study of T-cell memory formation after mild COVID-19. TCRdb independently ran MiXCR on the 5' RACE reads; one entry per CDR3 protein. The sample carries around 340,000 distinct CDR3 sequences, 13% recorded once. Sequences were obtained from PBMCs or a T cell subset sorted from them (not recorded which). Receptors were obtained from a man aged 18 to 29 who had mild COVID-19 (a few samples of this study predate the infection). Cell type and time point are not known.

This clonotype was counted between two and nine times. The V call is TRBV4-3, the J call TRBJ1-1, with D maybe TRBD1 (5 bases). Germline CDR1 and CDR2: LGHNA and YSLEER. Trimming took off 4 bases at V and 7 bases at J, with 19 bases between the two ends. The CDR3 has 15 amino acids. The CDR3 region has the DNA TGCGCCAGCAGCCGGAACCAGGGAAAGAAGGATGAAGCTTTCTTT. Translated, it gives CASSRNQGKKDEAFF.

This clonotype was counted a few times. The CDR3 region has the DNA TGTGCCAGCAGCTTAGGGTATATCAGGGGAGGAGGCTACACCTTC. Translating gives CASSLGYIRGGGYTF. This chain links TRBV7-2 with TRBJ1-2; perhaps TRBD1 as D (6 bases). The V gene lost 1 base and the J gene lost 8 bases, with 17 bases spanning the gap. CDR1 and CDR2 from the germline V gene are SGHTA and FQGNSA. The CDR3 extends over 15 amino acids.

The chain is built from TRBV5-1 and TRBJ2-3, with a weak D call TRBD2 (6 bases). V dropped 4 bases and J dropped 3 bases, with 12 bases sitting between them. This CDR3 has 14 amino acids. Germline CDR1 SGHRS, CDR2 YFSETQ. CDR3 in amino acids: CASSGGTWTDTQYF. In DNA, the CDR3 is TGCGCCAGCAGCGGAGGGACCTGGACAGATACGCAGTATTTT.

This clonotype was detected only a few times. The V and J genes are TRBV20-1 and TRBJ2-7, with D possibly TRBD1 on 5 matching bases. Deletions cut 6 bases from V and 1 base from J, with 10 bases between. This CDR3 comprises 12 residues. Germline CDR1 DFQATT, CDR2 SNEGSKA (reference sequence). The CDR3 DNA follows: TGCAGTGCAAGGACAAATTCCTACGAGCAGTACTTC. Translating gives CSARTNSYEQYF.

This clonotype was counted a few times. The chain couples TRBV20-1 to TRBJ2-3; 8 bases line up with TRBD1. CDR3 length equals 12 residues. J gave up 8 bases and V 6 bases, and 7 bases lay outside the gene matches. CDR1 and CDR2 from the germline V gene are DFQATT and SNEGSKA (reference sequence). CDR3 bases: TGCAGTGCAACAGGGGGAGTAGGTACGCAGTATTTT. It translates to CSATGGVGTQYF.

The table lists this clonotype with many counts. The V and J genes are TRBV6-2 or TRBV6-3 and TRBJ2-7; TRBD2 matches 9 bases. The V segment lost 4 bases and the J segment 6 bases; nucleotides outside the gene matches: 7. The CDR3 extends over 14 amino acids. Germline-derived CDR1 and CDR2 are MNHEY and SVGEGT. CDR3 in DNA: TGTGCCAGCAGTTTCCTACTAGCGGGCTCCGAGCAGTACGTC. Protein product: CASSFLLAGSEQYV.

The J gene is TRBJ2-3, the V gene TRBV12-3 or TRBV12-4; 9 positions agree with TRBD2. The CDR3 has 17 residues. Trimming at V came to 7 bases and at J to 4 bases, leaving 15 bases not matched to a gene. The CDR3 region is CASTLGGTSSEADTQYF. The CDR3 DNA reads TGTGCCAGCACCCTAGGGGGGACTAGCAGTGAGGCAGATACGCAGTATTTT.

This clonotype was observed many times. V usage is TRBV24-1 and J usage is TRBJ1-6; 8 bases fit TRBD1. The ends lost 5 bases at V and 0 bases at J; junction bases unmatched: 14. From germline, CDR1 is KGHDR and CDR2 SFDVKD. The CDR3 consists of 20 residues. The CDR3 sequence is CATSGPYATGGSSYNSPLHF. The CDR3 bases are TGTGCCACCAGTGGCCCCTATGCCACAGGGGGGAGCTCCTATAATTCACCCCTCCACTTT.

This chain joins TRBV10-3 and TRBJ2-2; 7 nucleotides align to TRBD1. Germline-derived CDR1 and CDR2 are ENHRY and SYGVKD. This CDR3 has 14 amino acids. The junction had 0 bases not matched to a gene; V was cut back by 4 bases and J by 1 base. The CDR3 loop reads CAISGQGNTGELFF. The CDR3 DNA follows: TGTGCCATCAGTGGACAGGGGAACACCGGGGAGCTGTTTTTT.

Only a few counts were recorded for this clonotype. The chain uses TRBV6-2 or TRBV6-3 and TRBJ1-6, with D maybe TRBD1 (6 bases). CDR1 MNHEY and CDR2 SVGEGT come from the germline V gene. The CDR3 length is 18 residues. V dropped 2 bases and J dropped 0 bases, with 14 bases sitting between them. For the CDR3, the DNA is TGTGCCAGCAGTTACCCTGGACAGACAAGCTCCTATAATTCACCCCTCCACTTT. This codes for CASSYPGQTSSYNSPLHF.

The chain couples TRBV4-2 to TRBJ1-5; D call uncertain. The V gene's germline CDR1 is LGHNA and CDR2 YNFKEQ. The CDR3 is 14 amino acids. Between the trimmed V and J ends, which lost 6 bases and 1 base, there was a span of 10 bases. DNA for the CDR3: TGTGCCAGCAGAAACCTGTGGAGCAATCAGCCCCAGCATTTT. Amino acid sequence: CASRNLWSNQPQHF.

In this sample, this clonotype turned up many times. The chain has TRBV6-5 and TRBJ1-6, with D unresolved. CDR1 is MNHEY and CDR2 is SVGAGI in the germline V gene. The CDR3 runs to 16 residues. With 6 bases removed from V and 14 bases from J, the gap between germline ends came to 26 bases. The DNA of the CDR3 is TGTGCCAGCAGCTTTATTGCGGACGGCGCGCTGGGAGCCCTCCACTTT. As protein: CASSFIADGALGALHF.

This clonotype appeared many times. The chain joins TRBV20-1 to TRBJ1-1, with D uncertain. This CDR3 spans 13 amino acids. Germline assignment: CDR1 DFQATT and CDR2 SNEGSKA (reference sequence). The V end lost 4 bases, the J end lost 4 bases, and 13 bases lay between the germline ends. DNA of the CDR3: TGCAGTGCTAAGGTCGTTCGGGGCACTGAAGCTTTCTTT. It specifies CSAKVVRGTEAFF.

The V call is TRBV6-1, the J call TRBJ2-7; D remains unclear. The V end was cut by 10 bases, the J end by 0 bases, with 16 bases between. This CDR3 is built from 14 residues. Per germline, CDR1 MNHNS and CDR2 SASEGT. The CDR3 nucleotides are TGTGCCACCAGCGTAGGCGCGAGCTCCTACGAGCAGTACTTC. Translation: CATSVGASSYEQYF.

This clonotype was picked up a small number of times. This rearrangement joins TRBV5-1 to TRBJ1-4; no definite D call. V was trimmed by 4 bases and J by 3 bases, leaving 10 bases between them. The V gene's germline CDR1 is SGHRS and CDR2 YFSETQ. The CDR3 totals 14 residues. The CDR3 coding sequence is TGCGCCAGCAGCCAACAGTCAGCTAATGAAAAACTGTTTTTT. Encoded protein: CASSQQSANEKLFF.

The J gene is TRBJ1-2, the V gene TRBV2; D uncertain. The CDR3 consists of 13 residues. Trimming stripped 8 bases from V and 0 bases from J, with 10 bases between. The germline gives CDR1 SNHLY, CDR2 FYNNEI. CDR3 DNA: TGTGCCAGCGTGGGAGGGCCTAACTATGGCTACACCTTC. Its protein is CASVGGPNYGYTF.

This clonotype showed up just a few times. This rearrangement joins TRBV7-6 to TRBJ2-1; 8 bases map to TRBD1. Per germline, CDR1 SGHVS and CDR2 FNYEAQ. With 1 base clipped from V and 8 bases from J, the junction kept 10 bases outside the gene matches. CDR3 size: 16 residues. In nucleotides, the CDR3 is TGTGCCAGCAGCTTAGAGGTTCAGGGGGCTAAGGATGAGCAGTTCTTC. Protein sequence: CASSLEVQGAKDEQFF.

This clonotype came up once. This chain connects TRBV29-1 to TRBJ2-3; perhaps TRBD2 as D (6 bases). Between the trimmed V and J ends, which lost 8 bases and 3 bases, there was a span of 15 bases. The germline gives CDR1 SQVTM, CDR2 ANQGSEA. This CDR3 region has 13 residues. The CDR3 spells CSSGGGGTDTQYF. As DNA, the CDR3 is TGCAGCTCCGGGGGAGGAGGGACAGATACGCAGTATTTT.

This chain links TRBV4-3 with TRBJ1-2; TRBD1 aligns across 8 bases. CDR1 and CDR2 from the germline V gene are LGHNA and YSLEER. Trimming cost V 3 bases and J 3 bases; bases outside gene matches: 3. There are 14 residues in the CDR3. CDR3 DNA sequence: TGCGCCAGCAGCCAGATACAGGGGGACTATGGCTACACCTTC. Encoded protein: CASSQIQGDYGYTF.

This clonotype has more than one count but fewer than ten. This rearrangement joins TRBV5-6 to TRBJ2-3; D is undetermined. The CDR3 spans 17 residues. V lost 0 bases and J lost 2, with 16 bases in between. CDR1 and CDR2 from the germline V gene are SGHDT and YYEEEE. CDR3: CASSLGAPPRFTDTQYF. In DNA, the CDR3 is TGTGCCAGCAGCTTGGGCGCCCCCCCTAGGTTCACAGATACGCAGTATTTT. The variable domain in full, completed from reference TRBV5-6 and TRBJ2-3, reads DAGVTQSPTHLIKTRGQQVTLRCSPKSGHDTVSWYQQALGQGPQFIFQYYEEEERQRGNFPDRFSGHQFPNYSSELNVNALLLGDSALYLCASSLGAPPRFTDTQYFGPGTRLTVL.